These 25 T cell receptor beta chains were all obtained from the same sample, sequenced in a study of cytomegalovirus exposure and HLA in healthy donors. Method: immunoSEQ multiplex PCR; TCRdb's copy keeps in-frame clones and lacks some. Among more than 90,000 clones listed, about 84% were seen once. The source material was PBMCs. The source of these receptors is a man younger than 35 in good health and CMV-seronegative.

This chain uses TRBV7-8 with TRBJ1-2, with a tentative D call TRBD1 (5 bases). CDR3 length: 16 amino acids. Per the germline V gene, CDR1 is SGHVS and CDR2 is FQNEAQ. Trimming left V 0 bases short and J 4 bases short, with 15 bases between. CDR3 sequence (DNA): TGTGCCAGCAGCTTAGCGAATCGGGGGTTGCCCTATGGCTACACCTTC. It specifies CASSLANRGLPYGYTF.

The V call is TRBV19, the J call TRBJ1-2; TRBD1 matches 9 bases. Germline CDR1 is LNHDA and CDR2 is SQIVND (reference sequence). The CDR3 loop spans 15 amino acids. V shed 1 base and J 7 bases; nucleotides not matched to a gene: 7. The CDR3 region is CASSIVRTGESGYTF. The CDR3, as DNA: TGTGCCAGTAGTATAGTAAGGACAGGGGAGAGTGGCTACACCTTC. The full variable domain, with the rest looked up from reference TRBV19 and TRBJ1-2, is DGGITQSPKYLFRKEGQNVTLSCEQNLNHDAMYWYRQDPGQGLRLIYYSQIVNDFQKGDIAEGYSVSREKKESFPLTVTSAQKNPTAFYLCASSIVRTGESGYTFGSGTRLTVV.

This clone was seen only once. The rearrangement uses TRBV27 and TRBJ2-5, with D unclear. V was shortened by 7 bases and J by 5 bases, with 5 bases between the two germline ends. This CDR3 has 10 residues. Germline-derived CDR1 and CDR2 are MNHEY and SMNVEV (reference sequence). CDR3 in DNA: TGTGCCAGCATACAGGAGACCCAGTACTTC. The encoded protein is CASIQETQYF.

The chain is built from TRBV19 and TRBJ1-2, with TRBD1 as a possible D gene (6 bases). V was clipped by 7 bases and J by 6 bases, with 21 bases between them. This CDR3 has 15 amino acids. Germline CDR1 and CDR2: LNHDA and SQIVND (reference sequence). CDR3 sequence (DNA): TGTGCCAGTAAACCCCTCACGACTGGGGGCGATGGCTACACCTTC. It encodes CASKPLTTGGDGYTF.

The chain carries TRBV10-3 and TRBJ2-5, with D possibly matching TRBD2 (6 bases). CDR1 and CDR2 (germline): ENHRY, SYGVKD. The V end lost 2 bases, the J end lost 5 bases, and 12 bases lay between the germline ends. The CDR3 is 14 amino acids. The CDR3, as DNA: TGTGCCATCAGTGAGGACCCTCGGGGGGAGACCCAGTACTTC. Protein: CAISEDPRGETQYF.

With regard to this clone: Mismatch with germline at one junction end may stem from a read error. The rearrangement links TRBV7-9 to TRBJ1-1; D perhaps matches TRBD1 (5 bases). Germline CDR1 reads SEHNR; CDR2 reads FQNEAQ (reference sequence). This CDR3 is built from 16 residues. The CDR3 nucleotides read TGTGCCAGCAGCTTAGCGGGGGGATCCCTGAATACTGAAGCTTTCTTT. Its translation: CASSLAGGSLNTEAFF.

This clone has a single count. V is TRBV15 and J is TRBJ2-7; 12 nucleotides match TRBD1. V lost 1 base and J lost 2; bases outside the gene matches: 0. From germline, CDR1 is LNHNV and CDR2 YYDKDF (reference sequence). CDR3 length equals 15 residues. The CDR3 here is CATSRGDRGPYEQYF. Here the CDR3 DNA reads TGTGCCACCAGCAGAGGGGACAGGGGGCCCTACGAGCAGTACTTC. The variable domain in full, completed from reference TRBV15 and TRBJ2-7, reads DAMVIQNPRYQVTQFGKPVTLSCSQTLNHNVMYWYQQKSSQAPKLLFHYYDKDFNNEADTPDNFQSRRPNTSFCFLDIRSPGLGDTAMYLCATSRGDRGPYEQYFGPGTRLTVT.

The chain uses TRBV19 and TRBJ2-7, with TRBD2 matching over 7 bases. The CDR3 consists of 17 residues. After removal of 4 bases from V and 3 bases from J, the junction contained 15 bases not matched to a gene. Germline values: CDR1 LNHDA, CDR2 SQIVND (reference sequence). CDR3 sequence reads: CASSTLLTSAEVYEQYF. For the CDR3, the DNA is TGTGCCAGTAGTACCCTCCTAACTAGCGCAGAAGTCTACGAGCAGTACTTC.

A single count supports this clone. The rearrangement links TRBV19 to TRBJ2-6; 9 bases are shared with TRBD1. Germline V gives CDR1 LNHDA, CDR2 SQIVND (reference sequence). The CDR3 consists of 18 residues. The junction had 9 bases not matched to a gene; V was cut back by 3 bases and J by 3 bases. As DNA, the CDR3 is TGTGCCAGTAGTATTATACCGGGACAGGGATTTGGGGCCAACGTCCTGACTTTC. Translating gives CASSIIPGQGFGANVLTF.

The rearrangement links TRBV30 to TRBJ2-7, with D tentatively TRBD1 (6 bases). Germline V lookup: CDR1 GTSNPN, CDR2 SVGIG (reference sequence). The CDR3 spans 13 residues. Trimming took 2 bases from V and 2 from J, leaving 10 bases between them. The CDR3 loop reads CAWSLDRTYEQYF. CDR3 bases: TGTGCCTGGAGTCTAGACAGGACCTACGAGCAGTACTTC.

The rearrangement joins TRBV18 to TRBJ2-6, with D possibly matching TRBD2 (5 bases). CDR1 KGHSH and CDR2 LQKENI come from the germline V gene. The CDR3 has 15 residues. Deletions cut 3 bases from V and 0 bases from J, with 6 bases between. CDR3 DNA sequence: TGTGCCAGCTCACCTGCGGGCTCTGGGGCCAACGTCCTGACTTTC. Its translation: CASSPAGSGANVLTF.

The chain carries TRBV2 and TRBJ1-6, with D maybe TRBD1 (6 bases). V shed 8 bases and J shed 8 bases, with 13 bases lying between them. Germline CDR1 SNHLY, CDR2 FYNNEI. This CDR3 is built from 13 residues. The CDR3 loop reads CASSLWGHSPLHF. CDR3 bases: TGTGCCAGCTCCTTATGGGGGCATTCACCCCTCCACTTT.

V usage is TRBV5-1 and J usage is TRBJ2-1, with a tentative D call TRBD1 (6 bases). The CDR3 is 15 residues long. V lost 4 bases and J 0 bases, leaving 11 bases between the germline ends. Germline V gives CDR1 SGHRS, CDR2 YFSETQ. The CDR3 nucleotides are TGCGCCAGCAGCGGGACAATGAGCTCCTACAATGAGCAGTTCTTC. Its protein product is CASSGTMSSYNEQFF.

This chain links TRBV7-9 with TRBJ1-2; weak D call: TRBD1 (6 bases). The V gene's germline CDR1 is SEHNR and CDR2 FQNEAQ (reference sequence). V was cut by 5 bases and J by 6 bases, with 19 bases left in between. The CDR3 length is 15 residues. The CDR3 reads CASSVSMDGGNGYTF. In DNA, the CDR3 is TGTGCCAGCAGCGTATCCATGGATGGGGGCAATGGCTACACCTTC.

The chain joins TRBV14 to TRBJ2-2, with TRBD1 identical over 7 bases. Per germline, CDR1 SGHDN and CDR2 FVKESK. The CDR3 has 18 amino acids. Losses at the gene ends were 0 bases for V and 5 bases for J; bases not matched to a gene: 12. CDR3 protein: CASSQDTGSSRGTGELFF. The CDR3 nucleotides are TGTGCCAGCAGCCAAGATACCGGGTCTTCCAGGGGGACCGGGGAGCTGTTTTTT.

This clone has more than one count but fewer than ten. The chain carries TRBV19 and TRBJ1-5; D gene unclear. Germline values: CDR1 LNHDA, CDR2 SQIVND (reference sequence). The V and J ends lost 6 bases and 7 bases respectively, with 13 bases between them. The CDR3 is 13 residues long. The CDR3 is CASSPSPGQPQHF. CDR3 nucleotide sequence: TGTGCCAGTAGCCCCTCGCCAGGACAGCCCCAGCATTTT.

This clone is deemed medium-sized. This rearrangement joins TRBV7-8 to TRBJ2-7; 8 nucleotides line up with TRBD1. Losses at the gene ends were 1 base for V and 6 bases for J; bases not matched to a gene: 11. From germline, CDR1 is SGHVS and CDR2 FQNEAQ. The CDR3 contains 16 residues. The CDR3 here is CASSLDAGGQGSEQYF. CDR3 sequence (DNA): TGTGCCAGCAGCTTAGATGCGGGCGGACAGGGAAGCGAGCAGTACTTC.

The chain recombines TRBV29-1 with TRBJ2-3; 9 bases agree with TRBD1. The V and J ends lost 8 bases and 6 bases, in that order; junction bases with no gene match: 9. Germline CDR1 reads SQVTM; CDR2 reads ANQGSEA. There are 13 residues in the CDR3. This chain's CDR3 is CSLQGALLDTQYF. CDR3 sequence (DNA): TGCAGCTTACAGGGGGCTTTGTTGGATACGCAGTATTTT.

CDR3 residues: CASSLSGASGPQHF. The CDR3 DNA reads TGTGCCAGCAGCTTAAGCGGGGCAAGTGGGCCCCAGCATTTT. V usage is TRBV7-6 and J usage is TRBJ1-5; TRBD1 might be the D (5 bases). In germline, CDR1 is SGHVS, CDR2 FNYEAQ. The V end lost 2 bases, the J end lost 9 bases, and 14 bases lay between the germline ends. CDR3 length: 14 amino acids.

V is TRBV7-9 and J is TRBJ1-1; 7 bases line up with TRBD1. The V and J ends lost 5 bases and 5 bases, in that order; junction bases with no gene match: 2. The CDR3 contains 12 residues. CDR1 is SEHNR and CDR2 is FQNEAQ in the germline V gene (reference sequence). CDR3 protein: CASSRQGTEAFF. CDR3 nucleotide sequence: TGTGCCAGCAGCAGACAGGGAACTGAAGCTTTCTTT. Full variable domain (remainder filled in from reference TRBV7-9 and TRBJ1-1): DTGVSQNPRHKITKRGQNVTFRCDPISEHNRLYWYRQTLGQGPEFLTYFQNEAQLEKSRLLSDRFSAERPKGSFSTLEIQRTEQGDSAMYLCASSRQGTEAFFGQGTRLTVV.

This clone was picked up a small number of times. CDR3 residues: CASSEARAVASPYNEQFF. DNA for the CDR3: TGTGCCAGCAGTGAAGCGCGGGCGGTTGCCTCCCCCTACAATGAGCAGTTCTTC. This chain joins TRBV6-1 and TRBJ2-1; possibly TRBD2 for D (5 bases). This CDR3 spans 18 amino acids. The germline V gene encodes CDR1 MNHNS and CDR2 SASEGT. V dropped 0 bases and J dropped 2 bases, with 17 bases sitting between them.

The chain uses TRBV30 and TRBJ1-2, with D uncertain. This CDR3 spans 12 amino acids. The germline V and J ends were trimmed by 7 bases and 4 bases, with 13 bases remaining between them. The germline CDR1 and CDR2 sequences are GTSNPN and SVGIG (reference sequence). CDR3 in amino acids: CASSPRPYGYTF. The CDR3 region has the DNA TGTGCCTCTTCCCCCCGTCCCTATGGCTACACCTTC. Full variable domain (outside the CDR3, taken from reference TRBV30 and TRBJ1-2): SQTIHQWPATLVQPVGSPLSLECTVEGTSNPNLYWYRQAAGRGLQLLFYSVGIGQISSEVPQNLSASRPQDRQFILSSKKLLLSDSGFYLCASSPRPYGYTFGSGTRLTVV.

The chain recombines TRBV15 with TRBJ1-1, with 7 bases fitting TRBD1. Trimming at V came to 1 base and at J to 4 bases, leaving 3 bases not matched to a gene. The V gene's germline CDR1 is LNHNV and CDR2 YYDKDF (reference sequence). CDR3 length equals 14 residues. The CDR3 spells CATSRGKGATEAFF. CDR3 DNA sequence: TGTGCCACCAGCAGAGGGAAGGGGGCCACTGAAGCTTTCTTT.

This clone has a single count. The V and J genes are TRBV5-1 and TRBJ2-7, with TRBD1 identical over 8 bases. V was pared by 3 bases and J by 5 bases, with 4 bases of the junction left unmatched. This CDR3 contains 13 residues. CDR1 SGHRS and CDR2 YFSETQ come from the germline V gene. The CDR3 coding sequence is TGCGCCAGCAGCTGGACAGGGACGAACGAGCAGTACTTC. Its translation is CASSWTGTNEQYF. Drawing the rest from reference TRBV5-1 and TRBJ2-7, the complete variable domain is KAGVTQTPRYLIKTRGQQVTLSCSPISGHRSVSWYQQTPGQGLQFLFEYFSETQRNKGNFPGRFSGRQFSNSRSEMNVSTLELGDSALYLCASSWTGTNEQYFGPGTRLTVT.

V usage is TRBV7-8 and J usage is TRBJ2-3, with a tentative D call TRBD2 (5 bases). V dropped 0 bases and J dropped 5 bases, with 9 bases sitting between them. This CDR3 has 14 amino acids. The germline CDR1 and CDR2 sequences are SGHVS and FQNEAQ. This CDR3 is CASSLAGSKDTQYF. CDR3 DNA sequence: TGTGCCAGCAGCTTAGCAGGGAGTAAAGATACGCAGTATTTT.